The clone carrying this TCR beta chain occurred a few times. This sample is part of a study of T cells after yellow fever vaccination. The CDR3 consists of 14 residues. With 5 bases removed from V and 7 bases from J, the gap between germline ends came to 17 bases. Germline CDR1 MNHEY, CDR2 SVGAGI. TCRdb reanalysed the 5' RACE reads using MiXCR and keeps one entry per CDR3 protein. The table has 300,000 to 400,000 distinct CDR3 sequences, 3% to 4.5% seen once. The sample was PBMCs, taken 5 days after the yellow fever booster vaccination. This TCR derives from a man aged 18 to 35 who received the YFV17D yellow fever vaccine. The gene calls are TRBV6-5 and TRBJ1-2, with a possible D match to TRBD1 (5 bases). The CDR3: CASSPGTVPRGYTF. Written as DNA, the CDR3 is TGTGCCAGCAGTCCCGGGACCGTTCCACGTGGCTACACCTTC.